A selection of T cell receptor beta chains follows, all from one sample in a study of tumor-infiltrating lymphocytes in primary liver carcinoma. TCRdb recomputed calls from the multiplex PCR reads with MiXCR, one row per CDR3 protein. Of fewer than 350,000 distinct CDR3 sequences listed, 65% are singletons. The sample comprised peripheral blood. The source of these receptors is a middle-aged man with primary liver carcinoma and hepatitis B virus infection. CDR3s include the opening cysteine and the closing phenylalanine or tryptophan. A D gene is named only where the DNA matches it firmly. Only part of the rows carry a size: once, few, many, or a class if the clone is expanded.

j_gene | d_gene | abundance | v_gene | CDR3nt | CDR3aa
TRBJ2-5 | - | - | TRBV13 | TGTGCCAGCAGCACTAGGGACTACCAAGAGACCCAGTACTTC | CASSTRDYQETQYF
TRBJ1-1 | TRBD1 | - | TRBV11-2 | TGTGCCAGTAGCATAATGACAGGGGGGAACACTGAAGCTTTCTTT | CASSIMTGGNTEAFF
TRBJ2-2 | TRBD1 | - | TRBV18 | TGTGCCAGCTCACCGGGGACAGCTAACACCGGGGAGCTGTTTTTT | CASSPGTANTGELFF
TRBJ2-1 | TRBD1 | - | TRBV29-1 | TGCACCGTTGAAGATCGGGACAGGTGGACTGGTGATGAGCAGTTCTTC | CTVEDRDRWTGDEQFF
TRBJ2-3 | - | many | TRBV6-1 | TGTGCCAGCAGTGAAGGACAACCCCAATTAGATACGCAGTATTTT | CASSEGQPQLDTQYF
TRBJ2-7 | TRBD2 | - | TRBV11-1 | TGTGCCAGCAGAGGCGTGGCTAGCGGGGGTCTCTACGAGCAGTACTTC | CASRGVASGGLYEQYF
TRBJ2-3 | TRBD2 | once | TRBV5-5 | TGTGCCAGCAGCCCCGGGGCTAGCGGACTAACGGGTATGCAGTATTTT | CASSPGASGLTGMQYF
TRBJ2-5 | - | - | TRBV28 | TGTGCCAGCAGTTCGCTTTTGGAGACCCAGTACTTC | CASSSLLETQYF
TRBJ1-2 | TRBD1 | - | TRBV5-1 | TGCACCAGCCGAAGACAGGGGACTGATGGCTACACCTTC | CTSRRQGTDGYTF
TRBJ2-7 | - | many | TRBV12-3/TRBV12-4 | TGTGCCAGCAGCTTAACGTCCTACGAGCAGTACTTC | CASSLTSYEQYF
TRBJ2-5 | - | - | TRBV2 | TGTGCCAGCTTCAATTCGACCCGGCCTACCCAGTACTTC | CASFNSTRPTQYF
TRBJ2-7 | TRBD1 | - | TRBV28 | TGTGCTAGCAGTAACGGACAGGCCCCCTACGAGCAGTACTTC | CASSNGQAPYEQYF
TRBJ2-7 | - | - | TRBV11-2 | TGTGCCAGTAGCTTAGAGATTTTCGGGGGCGAGCAGTACTTC | CASSLEIFGGEQYF
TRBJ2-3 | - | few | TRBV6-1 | TGTGCCAGCAGTACACAGAAAAACACAGATACGCAGTATTTT | CASSTQKNTDTQYF
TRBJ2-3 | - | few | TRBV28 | TGTGCCAGCAGTTTACGGGACGTAACTAGCACAGATACGCAGTATTTT | CASSLRDVTSTDTQYF
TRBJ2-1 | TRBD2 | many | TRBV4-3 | TGCGCCAGCAGCCAAGGAGCGGGAGGGTACAATGAGCAGTTCTTC | CASSQGAGGYNEQFF
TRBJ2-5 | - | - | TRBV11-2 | TGTACCAGCAGCTTAATCCGGGGCAGGGTGATGAAGACAGAGTACTTC | CTSSLIRGRVMKTEYF
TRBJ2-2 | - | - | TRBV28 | TGTGCCGGCTTACAGGGGAACACCGGGGAGCTGTTTTTT | CAGLQGNTGELFF
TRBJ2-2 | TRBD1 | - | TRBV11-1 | TGTGCCAGCAGCTCGGACAGGGGCACAGGGGGGCTGTCTTTT | CASSSDRGTGGLSF
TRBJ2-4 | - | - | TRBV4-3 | TGCGCCAGCAGCCAAGATGGTTTAGCCGAAGACATTCAATACTTC | CASSQDGLAEDIQYF
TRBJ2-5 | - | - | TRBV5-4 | TGTGCCAACAGCTTGGACGGAATGGACCAAGAGACCCAGTACTTC | CANSLDGMDQETQYF
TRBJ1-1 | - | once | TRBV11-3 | TGTGCCAGCAGCCCGCACCGGGGAAACACTGAAGCTTTCTTT | CASSPHRGNTEAFF
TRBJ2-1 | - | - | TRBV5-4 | TGTACCAGCAGCTTGGAACACAATGAGCAGTTCTTC | CTSSLEHNEQFF
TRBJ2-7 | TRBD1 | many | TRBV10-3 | TGTGCCATCAGTCTCAGTGGACAGGGTTCCCACGAGCAGTACTTC | CAISLSGQGSHEQYF
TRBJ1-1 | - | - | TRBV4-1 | TGCACCAACAGCCTAAGACTTTCGAACACTGAAGCTTTCTTT | CTNSLRLSNTEAFF
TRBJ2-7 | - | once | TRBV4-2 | TGTGCCAACAACCAAGGTCGGATGCTGTCCTACGAGCAGTACTTC | CANNQGRMLSYEQYF
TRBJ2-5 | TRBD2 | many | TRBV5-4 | TGTGCCAGCAGCTCCACATTAGCGGGAGGCCAAGAGACCCAGTACTTC | CASSSTLAGGQETQYF
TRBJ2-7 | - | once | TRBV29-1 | TGCGGCGTTTCCGTGACAGTCCCTAAAAGCGAGCAGTACTTC | CGVSVTVPKSEQYF
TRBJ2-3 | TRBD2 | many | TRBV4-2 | TGTGCCAGCAGCCAGCCTAGCGGGAGGGCCACAGATACGCAGTATTTT | CASSQPSGRATDTQYF
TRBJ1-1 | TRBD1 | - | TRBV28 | TGTGCCAGCAGTTCTCCCACAGGGGGCCAGAACACTGAAGCTTTCTTT | CASSSPTGGQNTEAFF
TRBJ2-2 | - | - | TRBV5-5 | TGTGCCAGCAGCTTGTTAGCGCTCCACGCGGAGCTGTTTTTT | CASSLLALHAELFF
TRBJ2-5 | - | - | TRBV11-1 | TGTGCCAGCAGCTTAGATTTCGGCAATGGGATGTACCAAGAGACCCGGTACTTC | CASSLDFGNGMYQETRYF
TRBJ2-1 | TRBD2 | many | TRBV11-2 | TGTGCCAGCAGGAGCGGGAGACTATATGAGCAGTTCTTC | CASRSGRLYEQFF
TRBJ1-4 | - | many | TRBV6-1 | TGTGCCAGCAGTGAAGCAGGAATTGCAACTAATGAAAAACTGTTTTTT | CASSEAGIATNEKLFF
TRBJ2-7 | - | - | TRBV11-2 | TGTGCCAGCAGCTTGCGGGTTAGCTCCTACGAGCAATACTTC | CASSLRVSSYEQYF
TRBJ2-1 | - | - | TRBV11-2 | TGTGCCAGTAGCCCAGGGACGTCGAGCTCCCACAATGAGCAGTTCTTC | CASSPGTSSSHNEQFF
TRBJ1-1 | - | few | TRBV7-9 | TGTGCCAGCAGCTTCCTGGGGGACACTGAAGCTTTCTTT | CASSFLGDTEAFF
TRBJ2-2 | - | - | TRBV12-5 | TGTGCTAGTGGCCTGGACACTCAACACGGCACCGGGGAGCTGTTTTTT | CASGLDTQHGTGELFF
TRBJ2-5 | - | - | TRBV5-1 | TGCGCCAGCAGCTCCAAAGGGTTTGCTCAGGAGACCCAGTACTTC | CASSSKGFAQETQYF
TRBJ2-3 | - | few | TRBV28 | TGTGCCAGCAGCATAGGAGATACGCAGTATTTT | CASSIGDTQYF
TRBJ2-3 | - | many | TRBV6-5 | TGTGCCAGCCTTAAGGACGTGACTAGCACAGATACGCAGTATTTT | CASLKDVTSTDTQYF
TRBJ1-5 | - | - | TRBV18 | TGTGTCAGCTCACCACCGGATCAGCCCCAGCATTTT | CVSSPPDQPQHF
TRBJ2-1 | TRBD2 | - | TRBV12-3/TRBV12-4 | TGTGCCAGCAGTCCGGAACTAGCGGCTACTTACAATGAGCAGTTCTTC | CASSPELAATYNEQFF
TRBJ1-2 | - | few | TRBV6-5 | TGTGCCAGCAGTTACTCGAGACAGGATTATGGCTACACCTTC | CASSYSRQDYGYTF
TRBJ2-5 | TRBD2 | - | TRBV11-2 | TGTGTCAGCAGCCCTGGACTAGCGGTTTTTGAAACCCAGTACTTC | CVSSPGLAVFETQYF
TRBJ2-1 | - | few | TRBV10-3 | TGTGCCATCAGTGAGTCGGAGACCCAAGGGGGTGAGCAGTTCTTC | CAISESETQGGEQFF
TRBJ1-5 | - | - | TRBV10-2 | TGCGCCAGCAGTGCAGGAGGCACCGGGACAAGGCCTCCTGATCAGCCCCAGCATTTT | CASSAGGTGTRPPDQPQHF
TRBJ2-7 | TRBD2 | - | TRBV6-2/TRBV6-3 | TGTGCCAGCAGAAAGGGACTAGCGGAGTCCTACGAGCAGCACTTC | CASRKGLAESYEQHF